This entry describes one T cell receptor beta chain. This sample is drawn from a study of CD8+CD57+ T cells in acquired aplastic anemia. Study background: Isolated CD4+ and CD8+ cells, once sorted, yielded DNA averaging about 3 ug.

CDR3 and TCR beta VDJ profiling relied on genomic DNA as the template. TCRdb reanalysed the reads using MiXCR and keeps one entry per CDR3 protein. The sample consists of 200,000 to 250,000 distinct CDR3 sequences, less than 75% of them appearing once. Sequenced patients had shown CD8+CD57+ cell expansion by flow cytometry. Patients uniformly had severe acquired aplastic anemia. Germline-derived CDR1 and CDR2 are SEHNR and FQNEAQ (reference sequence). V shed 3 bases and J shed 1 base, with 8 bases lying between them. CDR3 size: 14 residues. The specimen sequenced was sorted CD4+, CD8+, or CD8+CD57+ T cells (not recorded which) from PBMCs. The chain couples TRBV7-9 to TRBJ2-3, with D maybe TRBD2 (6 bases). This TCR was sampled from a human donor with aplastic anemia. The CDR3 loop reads CASSFREGTDTQYF. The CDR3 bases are TGTGCCAGCAGCTTTAGGGAGGGCACAGATACGCAGTATTTT.